This is a list of T cell receptor beta chains from one sample in a study of blood T cell repertoires in COVID-19. Generated by immunoSEQ multiplex PCR, the TCRdb table keeps only in-frame clones and is missing some. The table records around 150,000 clones, over 80% of them present only once. Sequencing input: peripheral blood. These receptors were obtained from a woman of 80 years or more with active or convalescent COVID-19. Both conserved end residues are trimmed from each CDR3.

j_call v_call cdr3_aa
TRBJ2-5 TRBV19 ASSTGIQETQY
TRBJ2-3 TRBV2 ASVRGGGTDTQY
TRBJ1-3 TRBV19 ASSMNTGLGNTIY
TRBJ2-7 TRBV30 AWRTGQGTRAY
TRBJ2-7 TRBV14 ASSQVKEQY
TRBJ1-5 TRBV18 ASSEAHSNQPQH
TRBJ1-6 TRBV14 ASSQGGGWNSPLH
TRBJ2-5 TRBV7-3 ASSLGQYQETQY
TRBJ1-3 TRBV19 AGGGHGNTIY
TRBJ1-6 TRBV6-6 ASILRRGAPNSPLH
TRBJ1-5 TRBV9 ASSASGTGPLSNQPQH
TRBJ2-7 TRBV6-5 ASRLSGGAYEQY
TRBJ2-3 TRBV29-1 SALSGGAGDTQY
TRBJ2-6 TRBV5-6 ASSLDGGASGANVLT
TRBJ1-6 TRBV6-2/TRBV6-3 ASSSYNSPLH
TRBJ1-6 TRBV7-3 ASSLLGNNSPLH
TRBJ1-6 TRBV7-9 ASEGQGKVSPLH
TRBJ1-6 TRBV7-6 ASSLEGQGSPSYNSPLH
TRBJ2-2 TRBV11-2 ASSSGTGVAGELF
TRBJ1-6 TRBV5-4 ASSLGSSSSSYNSPLH
TRBJ2-5 TRBV5-1 ASSPGASGQETQY
TRBJ1-5 TRBV6-5 ASGTGERQPQH
TRBJ1-2 TRBV5-1 ASSLGAQLGGYT
TRBJ1-1 TRBV10-2 ASSVQGGVEAF
TRBJ1-2 TRBV5-8 ASTLNEGTHYGYT
TRBJ1-2 TRBV10-3 AISAGQGNGYT
TRBJ1-3 TRBV19 ASSTQGGSGNTIY
TRBJ1-5 TRBV19 ASSINGPGTGVGQPQH
TRBJ2-7 TRBV30 AWSTRDRAYEQY